Presented here are 20 T cell receptor beta chains from one specimen sequenced in a study of cytomegalovirus exposure and HLA in healthy donors (dated by TCRdb to 2016 to 2017). Libraries came from the immunoSEQ multiplex PCR assay. For the multiplex PCR, a mixture combining 60 forward primers for TCR Vbeta segments and 13 reverse primers for TCR Jbeta segments was used. What TCRdb holds here is the immuneACCESS table cut down to in-frame rearrangements. Part of the clones is not present; checked against another copy, under half of the missing clones reflect an unresolved V gene, and the others are unexplained. This sample has under 130,000 clones in its table, and roughly 15% of those were observed once. 0.83% of the sample lies in the top ten. Sequenced material: PBMCs. The receptors stem from a female donor in good health and CMV-seronegative.

This rearrangement joins TRBV6-5 to TRBJ2-7, with TRBD1 matching 8 bases. CDR1 and CDR2 (germline): MNHEY, SVGAGI. This CDR3 is 16 amino acids long. The J segment lost 5 bases and the V segment lost 1 base, leaving 10 bases of the junction unmatched. CDR3 in DNA: TGTGCCAGCAGTTACTTCGACAGGGGAGGTTTCCACGAGCAGTACTTC. As protein: CASSYFDRGGFHEQYF.

This clone has only a few counts. V usage is TRBV7-9 and J usage is TRBJ1-2, with D perhaps TRBD1 (5 bases). CDR1 SEHNR and CDR2 FQNEAQ come from the germline V gene (reference sequence). The CDR3 runs to 14 residues. Between the trimmed V and J ends, which lost 5 bases and 4 bases, there was a span of 14 bases. The CDR3 reads CASSRLRDLYGYTF. For the CDR3, the DNA is TGTGCCAGCAGCCGTCTCAGGGATCTCTATGGCTACACCTTC.

The V and J genes are TRBV6-5 and TRBJ1-1; possible D gene TRBD1, 6 bases. Germline CDR1 and CDR2: MNHEY and SVGAGI. Trimming took off 0 bases at V and 3 bases at J, with 14 bases between the two ends. The CDR3 has 16 residues. CDR3 coding DNA: TGTGCCAGCAGTTACTCGGGGGGAGGGGGGTACACTGAAGCTTTCTTT. This sequence encodes CASSYSGGGGYTEAFF.

In nucleotides, the CDR3 is TGTGCCAGCAGTTTTAGCCAGTACTCCTATAATTCACCCCTCCACTTT. It translates to CASSFSQYSYNSPLHF. The V and J genes are TRBV27 and TRBJ1-6, with D unresolved. Germline assignment: CDR1 MNHEY and CDR2 SMNVEV (reference sequence). V was cut by 3 bases and J by 0 bases, with 9 bases left in between. The CDR3 runs to 16 residues.

The J gene is TRBJ2-2, the V gene TRBV5-1; 10 bases agree with TRBD2. Losses at the gene ends were 0 bases for V and 0 bases for J; bases not matched to a gene: 5. Germline lookup yields CDR1 SGHRS and CDR2 YFSETQ. This CDR3 has 18 residues. The CDR3 region is CASSLEGLAAANTGELFF. The CDR3 region has the DNA TGCGCCAGCAGCTTGGAAGGACTAGCGGCTGCGAACACCGGGGAGCTGTTTTTT. Full variable domain (outside the CDR3, taken from reference TRBV5-1 and TRBJ2-2): KAGVTQTPRYLIKTRGQQVTLSCSPISGHRSVSWYQQTPGQGLQFLFEYFSETQRNKGNFPGRFSGRQFSNSRSEMNVSTLELGDSALYLCASSLEGLAAANTGELFFGEGSRLTVL.

This clone was counted only a few times. This chain links TRBV7-9 with TRBJ1-2; the match to TRBD1 covers 7 bases. Trimming removed 5 bases from V and 8 bases from J; junction bases left unmatched: 8. The CDR3 runs 13 residues. Germline CDR1 is SEHNR and CDR2 is FQNEAQ (reference sequence). The CDR3 here is CASSPVVGGGYTF. The DNA of the CDR3 is TGTGCCAGCAGCCCGGTCGTAGGGGGCGGCTACACCTTC.

J is TRBJ1-4 and V is TRBV7-9, with D hard to call. Trimming cost V 6 bases and J 0 bases, with 11 bases left between them. The CDR3 sequence is 15 residues long. Germline lookup yields CDR1 SEHNR and CDR2 FQNEAQ (reference sequence). In DNA, the CDR3 is TGTGCCAGCAGTCTGTTAGTCGCAACTAATGAAAAACTGTTTTTT. It yields the protein CASSLLVATNEKLFF.

The genes are TRBV10-3 and TRBJ2-1; 11 bases align to TRBD2. The V and J ends lost 7 bases and 4 bases, in that order; junction bases with no gene match: 12. This CDR3 is built from 17 residues. Germline-derived CDR1 and CDR2 are ENHRY and SYGVKD. The CDR3 loop is CAINQGTGLAAYNEQFF. CDR3 bases: TGTGCCATCAACCAGGGAACGGGACTAGCGGCGTACAATGAGCAGTTCTTC.

The CDR3 is CASSYSKKTGSYEQYF. In DNA, the CDR3 is TGTGCCAGCAGTTACTCGAAGAAGACAGGGAGCTACGAGCAGTACTTC. The genes are TRBV6-5 and TRBJ2-7; 7 bases line up with TRBD1. Germline assignment: CDR1 MNHEY and CDR2 SVGAGI. V shed 0 bases, J shed 3 bases, and the junction held 8 bases outside the gene matches. The CDR3 runs to 16 residues.

V and J are TRBV4-1 and TRBJ2-1; no definite D call. V was cut by 4 bases and J by 1 base, with 11 bases left in between. CDR1 is MGHRA, CDR2 YSYEKL, per germline. The CDR3 consists of 15 residues. Here the CDR3 DNA reads TGCGCCAGCAGCCTGGGCCAGAGTTCCTACAATGAGCAGTTCTTC. Encoded protein: CASSLGQSSYNEQFF.

This clone was observed a few times. This chain links TRBV30 with TRBJ1-2; D is uncertain. This CDR3 comprises 11 residues. V lost 8 bases and J lost 4, with 11 bases in between. The germline gives CDR1 GTSNPN, CDR2 SVGIG (reference sequence). CDR3 bases: TGTGCCCAACGACATGGCTATGGCTACACCTTC. Protein product: CAQRHGYGYTF.

This clone was seen a few times. The rearrangement joins TRBV7-2 to TRBJ2-1; 14 positions match TRBD2. The CDR3 runs 18 residues. V gave up 1 base and J gave up 8 bases; unmatched junction bases: 10. Germline assignment: CDR1 SGHTA and CDR2 FQGNSA. DNA of the CDR3: TGTGCCAGCAGCTTAGGACTAGCGGGAGGGTCACCTTATTATGAGCAGTTCTTC. Amino acid sequence: CASSLGLAGGSPYYEQFF.

V is TRBV30 and J is TRBJ1-4, with TRBD1 as a possible D gene (6 bases). The germline V gene has CDR1 GTSNPN and CDR2 SVGIG (reference sequence). The V gene lost 3 bases and the J gene lost 8 bases, with 16 bases spanning the gap. The CDR3 loop spans 14 amino acids. The CDR3 sequence is CAWRLGRGGEKLFF. The CDR3 DNA reads as TGTGCCTGGAGGCTGGGTAGGGGGGGCGAAAAACTGTTTTTT.

In this sample, this clone turned up a few times. The chain carries TRBV7-2 and TRBJ2-1, with D unresolved. Germline V CDR1 and CDR2: SGHTA, FQGNSA. The CDR3 runs 14 residues. Trimming pared 3 bases from V and 0 bases from J, leaving 6 bases between. The DNA of the CDR3 is TGTGCCAGCAGCTTCGGCGGCTCCTACAATGAGCAGTTCTTC. This sequence encodes CASSFGGSYNEQFF.

This clone was found a few times. The chain uses TRBV7-2 and TRBJ2-5; 7 nucleotides line up with TRBD2. This CDR3 contains 15 residues. The germline V gene has CDR1 SGHTA and CDR2 FQGNSA. V trimming: 2 bases; J trimming: 9 bases; junction bases outside the gene matches: 12. The CDR3 reads CASSLRGVVGEAQYF. Written as DNA, the CDR3 is TGTGCCAGCAGCTTACGGGGGGTAGTGGGGGAGGCCCAGTACTTC.

This chain links TRBV6-5 with TRBJ2-1; possible D gene TRBD2, 6 bases. V gave up 1 base and J gave up 2 bases, with 12 bases separating them. CDR1 MNHEY and CDR2 SVGAGI come from the germline V gene. CDR3 length equals 16 residues. The CDR3 loop reads CASSYLPSAPYNEQFF. CDR3 nucleotide sequence: TGTGCCAGCAGTTACTTGCCTAGCGCGCCCTACAATGAGCAGTTCTTC.

This clone showed up just a few times. V is TRBV7-6 and J is TRBJ2-7, with 8 bases fitting TRBD2. V was clipped by 5 bases and J by 7 bases; unmatched bases: 10. The CDR3 totals 14 residues. From germline, CDR1 is SGHVS and CDR2 FNYEAQ. In DNA, the CDR3 is TGTGCCAGCAGCCCGTCCCGGGGGGGCGAGGAGCAGTACTTC. Amino acids: CASSPSRGGEEQYF.

This clone has more than one count but fewer than ten. The chain recombines TRBV2 with TRBJ1-2; tentatively, D is TRBD1 (6 bases). The germline gives CDR1 SNHLY, CDR2 FYNNEI. The V and J ends lost 4 bases and 4 bases respectively, with 10 bases between them. The length of the CDR3 is 13 residues. As DNA, the CDR3 is TGTGCCAGCAGTGGGACAGTGACCTATGGCTACACCTTC. It codes for CASSGTVTYGYTF. The full variable domain, in which reference TRBV2 and TRBJ1-2 provide the parts outside the CDR3, is EPEVTQTPSHQVTQMGQEVILRCVPISNHLYFYWYRQILGQKVEFLVSFYNNEISEKSEIFDDQFSVERPDGSNFTLKIRSTKLEDSAMYFCASSGTVTYGYTFGSGTRLTVV.

This clone has just a few counts. For the CDR3, the DNA is TGTGCCAGCAGTTCAAATGGGCCCTACGAGCAGTACTTC. Amino acids: CASSSNGPYEQYF. The gene calls are TRBV28 and TRBJ2-7; the D is unclear. V was shortened by 4 bases and J by 2 bases, with 9 bases between the two germline ends. CDR3 length equals 13 residues. Germline CDR1 and CDR2: MDHEN and SYDVKM.

This rearrangement joins TRBV29-1 to TRBJ1-2; D is uncertain. The CDR3 is 13 amino acids. The germline V and J ends were trimmed by 4 bases and 7 bases, with 16 bases remaining between them. Germline V lookup: CDR1 SQVTM, CDR2 ANQGSEA. The CDR3 region has the DNA TGCAGCGTTGGGAGGAGAAGGCCCGGTGGCTACACCTTC. Residues: CSVGRRRPGGYTF.